This is a list of T cell receptor beta chains from one sample in a study of naive and memory T cell subsets. TCRdb passed the 5' RACE reads through MiXCR, listing each CDR3 protein once. The data hold roughly 48,000 distinct CDR3 sequences, with 4.7% observed a single time. Every receptor here comes from a female donor in good health. CDR3s include the opening cysteine and the closing phenylalanine or tryptophan. Where a row states a size, it is once, few, many or the class of an expanded clone; other rows omit it.

size,V,J,CDR3
many,TRBV7-6,TRBJ2-5,CASSLRRQGPGTQYF
many,TRBV5-4,TRBJ2-7,CASSFRVSKAGFEFGQQYF
-,TRBV6-1,TRBJ1-2,CASSADRGRGDTF
many,TRBV6-6,TRBJ1-5,CASGQGAPNQPQHF
many,TRBV28,TRBJ2-7,CASSPTGPSYEQYF
many,TRBV18,TRBJ2-1,CASSPPATWSARTGLRGSYNEQFF
many,TRBV13,TRBJ1-6,CASSAPMEPNSPLHF
many,TRBV2,TRBJ1-1,CASSDTGSTEAFF
few,TRBV28,TRBJ2-4,CASSGTSVFNF
-,TRBV14,TRBJ2-7,CASSRRGPYEQYF
-,TRBV29-1,TRBJ2-7,CSVESWLAGTYEQYF
many,TRBV7-9,TRBJ2-5,CASSPRTGQETQYF
many,TRBV20-1,TRBJ1-1,CSALPRGSRAPEAFF
once,TRBV18,TRBJ1-3,CASSPNRDNSGNTIYF
many,TRBV4-1,TRBJ2-1,CASSQEGHPNEQFF
many,TRBV13,TRBJ1-5,CASSFGALGQPQHF
many,TRBV5-4,TRBJ2-7,CASSFPDDRGDEQYF
many,TRBV20-1,TRBJ1-5,CSARGQDDQPQHF
many,TRBV28,TRBJ2-7,CATGRSYEQYF
-,TRBV4-1,TRBJ2-1,CASSQVPGQGVNEQFF
many,TRBV20-1,TRBJ1-2,CSAETAGYGYTF
many,TRBV29-1,TRBJ1-2,CSVGLDSVYGYTF
many,TRBV29-1,TRBJ2-7,CSVYMGTGSYEQYF
many,TRBV3-1,TRBJ2-7,CASSQGGISYEQYF
many,TRBV19,TRBJ1-5,CASSGRNQPQHF
many,TRBV10-3,TRBJ2-3,CAISALQGASTDTQYF